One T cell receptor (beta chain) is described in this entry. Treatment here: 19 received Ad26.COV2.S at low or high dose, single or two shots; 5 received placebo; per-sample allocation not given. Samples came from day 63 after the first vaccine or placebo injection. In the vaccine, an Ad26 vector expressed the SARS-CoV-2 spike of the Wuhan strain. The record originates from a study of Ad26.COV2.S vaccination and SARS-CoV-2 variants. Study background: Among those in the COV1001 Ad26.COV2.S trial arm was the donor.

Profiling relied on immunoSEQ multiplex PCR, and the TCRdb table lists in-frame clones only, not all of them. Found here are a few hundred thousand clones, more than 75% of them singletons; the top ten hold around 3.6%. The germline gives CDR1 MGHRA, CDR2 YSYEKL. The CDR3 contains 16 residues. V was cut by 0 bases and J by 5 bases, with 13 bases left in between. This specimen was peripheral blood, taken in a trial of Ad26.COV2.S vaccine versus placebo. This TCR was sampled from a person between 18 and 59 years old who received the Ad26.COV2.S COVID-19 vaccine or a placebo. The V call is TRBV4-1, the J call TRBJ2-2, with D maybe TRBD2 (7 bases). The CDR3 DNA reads TGCGCCAGCAGCCAAGAAGGGAGGGGGGCTACCGGGGAGCTGTTTTTT. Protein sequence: CASSQEGRGATGELFF.